The clone carrying this TCR beta chain was seen a handful of times. Antigen: not known. Cells sorted by CD45RO/CCR7/CD25/CD127/CD95/CD27 comprised CD4+ naive, central memory, regulatory and stem cell-like memory cells. Germline V gene data show CDR1 as SGHAT and CDR2 as FQNNGV. The V gene end was trimmed by 5 bases and the J gene end by 1 base; junction bases not matched to a gene: 5. There are 16 residues in the CDR3. The data were obtained in a study of beta chain features in type 1 diabetes. Study-wide results and caveats: In the patient group, naive, central memory and Treg TCRB repertoires seemed more alike than in the healthy donor group. VDJ junctions sequenced from type 1 diabetes patients showed fewer insertions and more deletions. Moderate yet significant TCRB CDR3 shortening was seen in Type 1 diabetes patients in all four CD4+ subsets.

Expressed TCRB transcripts were sequenced because the isolated RNA had all been reverse transcribed beforehand. Some clones are missing from TCRdb's copy, which holds only in-frame ones; the method was immunoSEQ multiplex PCR. The data hold 250,000 to 350,000 clones, with around 15% observed a single time. This clonotype was obtained from a man under 40 in good health. The sample consisted of central memory CD4+ T cells from blood. The chain recombines TRBV11-2 with TRBJ2-2, with 9 positions matching TRBD1. As DNA, the CDR3 is TGTGCCAGCAGCGCCTACAGGGGGCAGAACACCGGGGAGCTGTTTTTT. It encodes CASSAYRGQNTGELFF. The full variable domain, rest sourced from reference TRBV11-2 and TRBJ2-2, is EAGVAQSPRYKIIEKRQSVAFWCNPISGHATLYWYQQILGQGPKLLIQFQNNGVVDDSQLPKDRFSAERLKGVDSTLKIQPAKLEDSAVYLCASSAYRGQNTGELFFGEGSRLTVL.